The TCR beta chain under discussion was sequenced for a study of T cells in Graves' hyperthyroidism and ophthalmopathy. General study results and limits: With a median lead of around 5.9 months before onset, the model predicted ophthalmopathy. Ophthalmopathy was distinguished from stable hyperthyroidism by 13 V-J signatures.

Authors of the study amplified TCR beta CDR3 regions from RNA transcripts. With the HTBI primer set, the TCR CDR3 went through a first round of RT-PCR. TCRdb recomputed calls from the multiplex PCR reads with MiXCR, one row per CDR3 protein. This table holds about 380,000 distinct CDR3 sequences, approximately 15% found once. A few counts support this clonotype. Antigen unknown. The CDR3 is made up of 13 amino acids. Germline CDR1 DFQATT, CDR2 SNEGSKA (reference sequence). Patients between 18 and 65 years old had hyperthyroidism, newly diagnosed and lasting under 2 months. Sequencing input: blood. J is TRBJ1-1 and V is TRBV20-1; no reliable D call. The TCR sequence derives from a young man with Graves' hyperthyroidism that later progressed to Graves' ophthalmopathy. The CDR3 region has the DNA TGCAGCTTAGTCCAACCAGTGAACACTGAAGCTTTCTTT. It codes for CSLVQPVNTEAFF.